A selection of T cell receptor beta chains follows, all from one sample in a study of Graves' ophthalmopathy and Graves' hyperthyroidism. Via MiXCR, TCRdb re-called the multiplex PCR reads, giving one row per CDR3 protein. The sample lists hundreds of thousands of distinct CDR3 sequences, about 38% occurring once. Input material: peripheral blood. The receptors shown here come from an adult man with Graves' ophthalmopathy. The CDR3 runs from the conserved cysteine through the conserved F or W. D genes are given only for firm matches. Size tells how often a clone was seen (once, few, many) or the class of an expanded clone, and some rows leave it out.

cdr3_aa,cdr3_nt,v_call,j_call,clone_size,d_call
CASSSGAADTAYEQYF,TGTGCCAGCAGCTCGGGAGCGGCCGATACGGCCTACGAGCAGTACTTC,TRBV7-9,TRBJ2-7,NA,NA
CSWDRYGYTF,TGCAGCTGGGACAGATATGGCTACACCTTC,TRBV29-1,TRBJ1-2,NA,TRBD1
CSLLGGHQETQYF,TGCAGCTTATTGGGGGGGCACCAAGAGACCCAGTACTTC,TRBV29-1,TRBJ2-5,NA,NA
CSAFRTDRGETQYF,TGCAGTGCCTTTAGGACGGATAGGGGAGAGACCCAGTACTTC,TRBV20-1,TRBJ2-5,many,NA
CASSLSGAEGYTF,TGTGCCAGCAGCTTGAGTGGTGCCGAGGGCTACACCTTC,TRBV5-6,TRBJ1-2,many,NA
CASGPGAGGPFF,TGTGCCAGCGGCCCTGGGGCGGGAGGTCCCTTCTTC,TRBV2,TRBJ2-5,NA,TRBD2
CASSVSRGDSPLHF,TGTGCCAGCAGCGTTTCCAGGGGGGATTCACCCCTCCACTTT,TRBV9,TRBJ1-6,NA,TRBD1
CASSEPGKAYLETQYF,TGTGCCAGCAGTGAACCGGGTAAAGCATACCTAGAGACCCAGTACTTC,TRBV25-1,TRBJ2-5,once,NA
CASSSLGARSYGYTF,TGCGCCAGCAGCTCCCTGGGGGCGAGGTCCTATGGCTACACCTTC,TRBV5-1,TRBJ1-2,NA,NA
CANPRGAYEQYF,TGTGCCAACCCTCGGGGTGCCTACGAGCAGTACTTC,TRBV19,TRBJ2-7,many,NA
CAWSDGTGVHEQYF,TGTGCCTGGAGTGACGGGACAGGGGTCCACGAGCAGTACTTC,TRBV30,TRBJ2-7,NA,TRBD1
CASTRTGANTEAFF,TGTGCCAGCACACGAACAGGGGCGAACACTGAAGCTTTCTTT,TRBV11-3,TRBJ1-1,many,TRBD1
CASSIGSSGGYTF,TGTGCCAGCAGCATCGGGTCCTCTGGGGGCTACACCTTC,TRBV11-2,TRBJ1-2,few,NA
CASSSPNIRSGANVLTF,TGTGCCAGCAGCTCGCCTAATATAAGGTCTGGGGCCAACGTCCTGACTTTC,TRBV7-8,TRBJ2-6,many,NA
CAWSFGMNTEAFF,TGTGCCTGGAGTTTCGGAATGAACACTGAAGCTTTCTTT,TRBV30,TRBJ1-1,NA,NA
CASSFQQGAGEKLFF,TGTGCCAGCAGCTTTCAACAGGGGGCGGGTGAAAAACTGTTTTTT,TRBV7-8,TRBJ1-4,many,TRBD1
CASSIGGPLETQYF,TGTGCCAGTAGTATCGGGGGGCCCCTGGAGACCCAGTACTTC,TRBV19,TRBJ2-5,NA,NA
CATSRRQGGTEAFF,TGTGCCACCAGCAGGAGACAGGGGGGTACTGAAGCTTTCTTT,TRBV15,TRBJ1-1,NA,TRBD1
CASSRPGQGKAGHEQYF,TGTGCCAGCAGCCGCCCCGGACAGGGGAAAGCGGGGCACGAGCAGTACTTC,TRBV7-2,TRBJ2-7,NA,TRBD1
CASSLSYGLAGGVYEQYF,TGTGCCAGCAGCTTAAGCTACGGACTAGCGGGAGGGGTCTACGAGCAGTACTTC,TRBV11-1,TRBJ2-7,NA,TRBD2
CASSPGTSNEHF,TGTGCCAGCAGCCCCGGGACGAGCAATGAGCATTTT,TRBV11-2,TRBJ1-5,NA,NA
CASSARDAAGSNQPQHF,TGTGCCAGCAGTGCTAGAGATGCGGCAGGTAGCAATCAGCCCCAGCATTTT,TRBV2,TRBJ1-5,once,NA
CASSVASRERSNQPQHF,TGTGCCAGCAGTGTTGCGTCTCGCGAGCGTAGCAATCAGCCCCAGCATTTT,TRBV2,TRBJ1-5,many,NA
CASSLLSGDSGNTIYF,TGTGCCAGCAGCTTACTAAGCGGGGACTCTGGAAACACCATATATTTT,TRBV7-6,TRBJ1-3,NA,NA
CASQSEAGSRQETQYF,TGTGCCAGCCAGAGTGAGGCCGGGAGCCGCCAAGAGACCCAGTACTTC,TRBV12-3/TRBV12-4,TRBJ2-5,NA,NA
CASTPVERGISYEQYF,TGTGCCAGCACCCCCGTTGAGAGGGGCATATCCTACGAGCAGTACTTC,TRBV6-6,TRBJ2-7,few,NA
CASSSRDKETQYF,TGTGCCAGCAGCTCCCGGGACAAAGAGACCCAGTACTTC,TRBV7-9,TRBJ2-5,many,NA
CASGGQGVVGTQYF,TGCGCCAGCGGAGGACAGGGGGTGGTAGGGACCCAGTACTTC,TRBV4-1,TRBJ2-5,many,TRBD1
CASSAYEQYF,TGTGCCAGCAGTGCTTACGAGCAGTACTTC,TRBV2,TRBJ2-7,many,NA
CASSLTRAGQETQYF,TGTGCCAGCAGTCTCACTCGGGCAGGGCAAGAGACCCAGTACTTC,TRBV12-3/TRBV12-4,TRBJ2-5,many,NA
CAWSVAGGARYTF,TGTGCCTGGAGTGTCGCAGGTGGGGCCCGCTACACCTTC,TRBV30,TRBJ1-2,NA,NA
CASSLLPGSPYEQYF,TGTGCCAGCAGTTTACTCCCGGGGTCTCCCTACGAGCAGTACTTC,TRBV7-9,TRBJ2-7,NA,NA
CASYLRHNTEAFF,TGTGCCAGCTACCTACGACATAACACTGAAGCTTTCTTT,TRBV25-1,TRBJ1-1,NA,NA
CAIRPSGGALSSNEQFF,TGTGCCATCAGGCCTAGCGGGGGGGCCTTATCTAGCAATGAGCAGTTCTTC,TRBV10-3,TRBJ2-1,NA,TRBD2
CASSFLRGTGELFF,TGTGCCAGCAGTTTTTTAAGGGGCACCGGGGAGCTGTTTTTT,TRBV12-3/TRBV12-4,TRBJ2-2,few,NA
CAWNQNTEAFF,TGTGCCTGGAACCAGAACACTGAAGCTTTCTTT,TRBV30,TRBJ1-1,few,NA
CASSYSRAGTPGTNEKLFF,TGTGCCAGCAGTTACTCGAGAGCAGGGACTCCTGGCACTAATGAAAAACTGTTTTTT,TRBV6-6,TRBJ1-4,NA,NA
CASSLRATGQGNEKLFF,TGCGCCAGCAGCTTGAGGGCTACGGGTCAGGGAAATGAAAAACTGTTTTTT,TRBV5-1,TRBJ1-4,NA,NA
CASSSLRLGGEQYF,TGTGCCAGCAGCTCTCTTAGGCTGGGCGGCGAGCAGTACTTC,TRBV25-1,TRBJ2-7,NA,NA
CASSAGVALNTEAFF,TGTGCCAGCAGCGCCGGGGTCGCGTTGAACACTGAAGCTTTCTTT,TRBV12-3/TRBV12-4,TRBJ1-1,many,NA
CASIQHGGLDTEAFF,TGTGCCAGCATTCAGCATGGAGGGTTGGACACTGAAGCTTTCTTT,TRBV12-3/TRBV12-4,TRBJ1-1,many,NA
CASSFTGGYEQYF,TGCGCCAGCAGCTTTACAGGGGGCTACGAGCAGTACTTC,TRBV5-1,TRBJ2-7,many,TRBD1
CASSPGTGGAYNSPLHF,TGCGCCAGCAGCCCTGGGACAGGGGGCGCCTATAATTCACCCCTCCACTTT,TRBV7-2,TRBJ1-6,few,TRBD1
CASSLDRGAFF,TGTGCCAGCAGTCTGGACAGGGGAGCTTTCTTT,TRBV6-5,TRBJ1-1,many,TRBD1
CAISRTGSAYEQYF,TGTGCCATCAGTAGGACAGGGTCCGCCTACGAGCAGTACTTC,TRBV10-3,TRBJ2-7,many,TRBD1
CASRQQGSSYNSPLHF,TGTGCCAGTAGACAACAGGGGAGCTCCTATAATTCACCCCTCCACTTT,TRBV19,TRBJ1-6,many,TRBD1
CSAPLTGDNTGELFF,TGCAGTGCCCCCTTGACAGGGGACAACACCGGGGAGCTGTTTTTT,TRBV20-1,TRBJ2-2,NA,TRBD1
CASSTTGGSNQPQHF,TGTGCCAGTAGTACGACAGGGGGTAGCAATCAGCCCCAGCATTTT,TRBV19,TRBJ1-5,many,TRBD1
CASSQKGSGSPLHF,TGTGCCAGCAGCCAAAAGGGGTCGGGTTCACCCCTCCACTTT,TRBV14,TRBJ1-6,NA,NA
CASSSAGSEQYF,TGTGCCAGCAGCTCCGCGGGGTCCGAGCAGTACTTC,TRBV7-9,TRBJ2-7,many,NA
CASSPRQGSDGYTF,TGTGCCAGCAGCCCGCGACAGGGATCAGATGGCTACACCTTC,TRBV11-2,TRBJ1-2,NA,TRBD1
CASSLNIGSSGANVLTF,TGTGCCAGCAGCCTAAATATAGGGAGCTCTGGGGCCAACGTCCTGACTTTC,TRBV7-9,TRBJ2-6,NA,NA
CASSGGGDYNEAFF,TGTGCCAGCAGCGGGGGCGGGGACTACAATGAAGCTTTCTTT,TRBV7-2,TRBJ1-1,NA,NA